This T cell receptor (beta chain) is from a study of blood T cell repertoires in COVID-19. Study-level background: Samples came from the United States, Italy and Spain, spanning acute and convalescent COVID-19. PBMCs, B-cell-depleted T cells, or T cells were the source of the cDNA or gDNA that made up the material.

In the source study's methods: How many nucleated cells were present was estimated from reference gene primer amplification. The data were produced by immunoSEQ multiplex PCR, yet TCRdb's version contains in-frame clones alone and is incomplete. V, J and clone size reflect that table, while D and trimming were determined from the DNA. The table has a few hundred thousand clones, 75% to 90% seen once; the top ten hold approximately 0.94%. This CDR3 is 12 amino acids long. The ends were cut back, 3 bases at V and 7 bases at J, with 8 bases in the middle. The germline V gene encodes CDR1 SGHNT and CDR2 YYREEE (reference sequence).

Material for sequencing was peripheral blood. This clonotype was obtained from a middle-aged woman who had recovered from COVID-19. This rearrangement joins TRBV5-4 to TRBJ1-5; maybe TRBD1 (6 bases). The CDR3 spells CASSSQGQPQHF. The CDR3 region has the DNA TGTGCCAGCAGCTCACAGGGCCAGCCCCAGCATTTT.